The clone carrying this T cell receptor beta chain was recorded a few times. No antigen is known for it. This record comes from a study of T cells in Graves' hyperthyroidism and ophthalmopathy. The germline V gene encodes CDR1 SEHNR and CDR2 FQNEAQ (reference sequence). V shed 5 bases, J shed 0 bases, and the junction held 21 bases outside the gene matches. This CDR3 region has 21 residues. Study-level findings and limits: A model of 13 V-J features distinguished ophthalmopathy from stable hyperthyroidism.

The definition of stable Graves' hyperthyroidism was no ophthalmopathy progression within 18 months. Hyperthyroidism had been newly diagnosed in patients aged 18 to 65, and its duration was under 2 months. TCR beta CDR3 regions were amplified from RNA. TCR CDR3 regions were first amplified by RT-PCR with HTBI primers. TCRdb redid the calling of the multiplex PCR reads with MiXCR, one entry per CDR3 protein. Seen here are 700,000 or so distinct CDR3 sequences, about 15% observed once, and the top ten hold over 7.5%. Sequencing was done on a sample of blood. The receptor was isolated from a man younger than 35 with Graves' hyperthyroidism. The genes are TRBV7-9 and TRBJ2-1; 8 bases map to TRBD2. CDR3 nucleotides: TGTGCCAGCAGCCAACCCGGGGGGGGCGCTAGCGGCATGAGCTCCTACAATGAGCAGTTCTTC. Protein sequence: CASSQPGGGASGMSSYNEQFF.